The present entry profiles one T cell receptor (beta chain) with its context. What it binds is not known. These data are taken from a study of blood T cells in healthy people across ages. General observations from the study: Comparison with aged donors showed that long-lived donors had more naive CD4+ cells and higher diversity.

It was with a sample-barcoded 5' primer and a J-beta primer mix that a second PCR of roughly 7 to 12 cycles was run. TCRdb reprocessed the 5' RACE reads with MiXCR, giving one entry per CDR3 protein. The table shows about 1.4 million distinct CDR3 sequences, with around 55% occurring only once. Trimming took off 7 bases at V and 2 bases at J, with 10 bases between the two ends. The CDR3 covers 14 residues. Germline-derived CDR1 and CDR2 are SGHRS and YFSETQ. The chain is built from TRBV5-1 and TRBJ2-6; D is unclear. This sequence originates from a man younger than 35 in good health. Sample: blood. CDR3 in DNA: TGCGCCAGCGGGATCCAAGCTGGGGCCAACGTCCTGACTTTC. Its translation: CASGIQAGANVLTF.